This passage covers 10 T cell receptor beta chains from one sample sequenced in a study of shared clonotypes between healthy human individuals. Profiling relied on immunoSEQ multiplex PCR, and the TCRdb table lists in-frame clones only, not all of them. The sample shows 2 million to 3 million clones, approximately 94% of them seen only once. The sample taken for sequencing was naive CD4+ T cells sorted from blood. Subset indicated: CD45RA+ positively selected. All receptors come from a man between 18 and 29 years old in good health.

V gene TRBV6-5 combines with J gene TRBJ2-5, with D hard to call. Per the germline V gene, CDR1 is MNHEY and CDR2 is SVGAGI. V lost 5 bases to trimming and J lost 5 bases, with 15 bases between them. There are 14 residues in the CDR3. CDR3 amino acids: CASSEWMGTETQYF. The CDR3 DNA is TGTGCCAGCAGTGAATGGATGGGAACGGAGACCCAGTACTTC.

This chain joins TRBV2 and TRBJ2-5, with 8 bases fitting TRBD2. The CDR3 consists of 17 residues. Germline CDR1 and CDR2: SNHLY and FYNNEI. V shed 3 bases and J 5 bases; nucleotides not matched to a gene: 14. CDR3 sequence (DNA): TGTGCCAGCAGTGATTTTCTCGGCGCTAGCGGGCGGGAGACCCAGTACTTC. It encodes CASSDFLGASGRETQYF. Using reference TRBV2 and TRBJ2-5 for the parts outside the CDR3, the full variable domain is EPEVTQTPSHQVTQMGQEVILRCVPISNHLYFYWYRQILGQKVEFLVSFYNNEISEKSEIFDDQFSVERPDGSNFTLKIRSTKLEDSAMYFCASSDFLGASGRETQYFGPGTRLLVL.

V gene TRBV10-3 combines with J gene TRBJ1-2; D is ambiguous. Trimming shortened V by 2 bases and J by 8 bases, and 12 bases separated the two germline ends. The germline CDR1 and CDR2 sequences are ENHRY and SYGVKD. This CDR3 is built from 13 residues. The CDR3 DNA reads as TGTGCCATCAGTGAGGACCCAGTTCACGGCTACACCTTC. This gives the protein CAISEDPVHGYTF.

CDR3 DNA: TGTGCCAGCACCTCAGTCGGGGACGGCAAACTGTTTTTT. Its protein product is CASTSVGDGKLFF. The chain uses TRBV6-6 and TRBJ1-4; possible D gene TRBD1, 5 bases. V was pared by 7 bases and J by 11 bases, with 17 bases between. CDR3 length equals 13 residues. CDR1 and CDR2 (germline): MNHNY, SVGAGI (reference sequence).

The rearrangement links TRBV14 to TRBJ2-5, with 10 nucleotides matching TRBD1. TRBJ2-7 matches the DNA end more closely, so the J call is doubtful. Germline V gene sequence: CDR1 SGHDN, CDR2 FVKESK. This CDR3 has 15 residues. The CDR3 is CASSLGQGKTYEQYF. The CDR3 DNA reads TGTGCCAGCAGCTTGGGACAGGGGAAAACCTACGAGCAGTACTTC.

The CDR3 spells CASSPQTGGYEQFF. The CDR3 DNA is TGTGCCAGCAGCCCCCAGACAGGGGGCTATGAGCAGTTCTTC. This chain connects TRBV7-9 to TRBJ2-1, with TRBD1 matching 10 bases. This CDR3 is 14 amino acids long. With 5 bases clipped from V and 8 bases from J, the junction kept 6 bases outside the gene matches. Germline V gene lookup returns CDR1 SEHNR and CDR2 FQNEAQ (reference sequence).

The genes are TRBV18 and TRBJ1-5; 7 bases match TRBD1. Trimming at V came to 6 bases and at J to 9 bases, leaving 17 bases not matched to a gene. Germline V gene lookup returns CDR1 KGHSH and CDR2 LQKENI. The CDR3 loop spans 16 amino acids. The CDR3 spells CASSQDESRGQAPQHF. DNA of the CDR3: TGTGCCAGCTCCCAAGACGAATCCCGAGGACAGGCGCCCCAGCATTTT.

This chain uses TRBV5-4 with TRBJ2-3; no definite D call. Germline V CDR1 and CDR2: SGHNT, YYREEE (reference sequence). The CDR3 spans 16 residues. V shed 0 bases and J shed 3 bases, with 14 bases lying between them. In nucleotides, the CDR3 is TGTGCCAGCAGCTTGGAGTGGTGGGAAGCAACAGATACGCAGTATTTT. It specifies CASSLEWWEATDTQYF.

On this clone itself: At one boundary the junction diverges from the germline segment, which might be a read error. The chain couples TRBV28 to TRBJ1-2; D is unresolved. Germline CDR1 MDHEN, CDR2 SYDVKM. The CDR3 has 10 residues. As DNA, the CDR3 is TGTGCCAGCAGTTCGTCGGACGTGGAGTTC. Residues: CASSSSDVEF.

The chain combines TRBV5-5 with TRBJ2-7; 12 bases map to TRBD2. CDR3 length equals 16 residues. Germline V gene sequence: CDR1 SGHKS, CDR2 YYEKEE (reference sequence). V lost 0 bases to trimming and J lost 3 bases; unmatched junction nucleotides: 4. In DNA form, the CDR3 reads TGTGCCAGCAGCTTGGCTAGCGGGGGGGCTCTCTACGAGCAGTACTTC. This codes for CASSLASGGALYEQYF.